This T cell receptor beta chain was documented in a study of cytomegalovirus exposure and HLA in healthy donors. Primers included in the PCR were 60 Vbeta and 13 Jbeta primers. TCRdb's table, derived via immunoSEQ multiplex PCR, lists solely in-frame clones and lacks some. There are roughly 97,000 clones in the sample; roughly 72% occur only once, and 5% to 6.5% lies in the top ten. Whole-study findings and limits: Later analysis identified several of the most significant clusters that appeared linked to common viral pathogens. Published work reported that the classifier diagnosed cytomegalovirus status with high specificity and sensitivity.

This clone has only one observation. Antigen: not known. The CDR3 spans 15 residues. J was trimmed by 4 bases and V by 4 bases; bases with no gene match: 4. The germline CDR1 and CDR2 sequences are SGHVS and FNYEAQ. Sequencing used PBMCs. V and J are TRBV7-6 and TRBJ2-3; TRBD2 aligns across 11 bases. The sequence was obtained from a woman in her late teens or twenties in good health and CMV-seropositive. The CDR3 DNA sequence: TGTGCCAGCAGCTCAGGACTAGCGGGCCCAGATACGCAGTATTTT. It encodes CASSSGLAGPDTQYF.